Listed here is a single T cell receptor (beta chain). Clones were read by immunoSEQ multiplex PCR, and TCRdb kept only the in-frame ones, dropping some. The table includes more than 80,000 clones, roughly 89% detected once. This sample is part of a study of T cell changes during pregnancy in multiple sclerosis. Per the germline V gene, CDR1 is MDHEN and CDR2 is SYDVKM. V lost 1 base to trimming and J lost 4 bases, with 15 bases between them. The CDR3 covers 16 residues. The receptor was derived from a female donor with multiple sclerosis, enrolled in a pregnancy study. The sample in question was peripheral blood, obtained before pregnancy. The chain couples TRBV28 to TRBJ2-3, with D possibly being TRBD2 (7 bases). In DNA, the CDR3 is TGTGCCAGCAGTTTATTAGGGGGAGGGGGGCCAGATACGCAGTATTTT. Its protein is CASSLLGGGGPDTQYF.